A selection of T cell receptor beta chains follows, all from one sample in a study of blood T cell repertoires in COVID-19. The assay was immunoSEQ multiplex PCR, and TCRdb's table has in-frame clones only and misses some. The data hold 100,000 to 150,000 clones, with approximately 80% observed a single time. Source material: peripheral blood. The source of these receptors is a man between 65 and 85 years old with acute or convalescent COVID-19. CDR3s leave out the opening cysteine and the closing phenylalanine or tryptophan.

CDR3aa: ASSQAGGVYNEQF
j_gene: TRBJ2-1
v_gene: TRBV4-2

CDR3aa: ASSQGMAGGPDTQY
j_gene: TRBJ2-3
v_gene: TRBV3-1/TRBV3-2

CDR3aa: ASSLLSGGNLNEQF
j_gene: TRBJ2-1
v_gene: TRBV11-3

CDR3aa: AWSVPGIAKNIQY
j_gene: TRBJ2-4
v_gene: TRBV30

CDR3aa: ASSPLGEGLH
j_gene: TRBJ1-6
v_gene: TRBV18

CDR3aa: ASSPTGVRGYGYT
j_gene: TRBJ1-2
v_gene: TRBV5-1

CDR3aa: ASLGLAGVYEQY
j_gene: TRBJ2-7
v_gene: TRBV2

CDR3aa: ASSLGDRGDGYT
j_gene: TRBJ1-2
v_gene: TRBV13

CDR3aa: ASSPGTDYGYT
j_gene: TRBJ1-2
v_gene: TRBV18

CDR3aa: ASSYRSGQGDYGYT
j_gene: TRBJ1-2
v_gene: TRBV6-5

CDR3aa: ASSNLGATGELF
j_gene: TRBJ2-2
v_gene: TRBV19

CDR3aa: ASSQEGRREEETQY
j_gene: TRBJ2-5
v_gene: TRBV3-1/TRBV3-2

CDR3aa: ASRPDDRGAKNIQY
j_gene: TRBJ2-4
v_gene: TRBV2

CDR3aa: ASSPGGSGGASETQY
j_gene: TRBJ2-5
v_gene: TRBV3-1/TRBV3-2

CDR3aa: ASSTSRGSTDTQY
j_gene: TRBJ2-3
v_gene: TRBV10-2